This record looks at one T cell receptor beta chain sequence and its context. These data come from a study of shared T cell receptors in the human thymus. CDR3 length: 14 amino acids. Trimming shortened V by 7 bases and J by 8 bases, and 18 bases separated the two germline ends. Germline CDR1 is MNHEY and CDR2 is SMNVEV (reference sequence). Libraries were prepared by immunoSEQ multiplex PCR; TCRdb keeps only in-frame clonotypes and omits some of them. The repertoire holds 500,000 to 550,000 clones, with around 78% as singletons. This same sample was also part of a study on human thymus T cells. From that paper: Thymus pieces cut out during corrective heart surgery were the tissue that was used. An apparent bias in V and J gene usage was seen in thymic and blood repertoires. Related research has reported that thymic repertoires overlap highly among unrelated individuals.

The chain couples TRBV27 to TRBJ2-1; D gene ambiguous. The clonotype originates from a boy under two years old with a congenital heart defect. The sequencing sample was made of thymocytes. The CDR3 loop reads CASKPGQLEDEQFF. The CDR3 DNA reads TGTGCCAGCAAGCCTGGTCAGCTCGAGGATGAGCAGTTCTTC.